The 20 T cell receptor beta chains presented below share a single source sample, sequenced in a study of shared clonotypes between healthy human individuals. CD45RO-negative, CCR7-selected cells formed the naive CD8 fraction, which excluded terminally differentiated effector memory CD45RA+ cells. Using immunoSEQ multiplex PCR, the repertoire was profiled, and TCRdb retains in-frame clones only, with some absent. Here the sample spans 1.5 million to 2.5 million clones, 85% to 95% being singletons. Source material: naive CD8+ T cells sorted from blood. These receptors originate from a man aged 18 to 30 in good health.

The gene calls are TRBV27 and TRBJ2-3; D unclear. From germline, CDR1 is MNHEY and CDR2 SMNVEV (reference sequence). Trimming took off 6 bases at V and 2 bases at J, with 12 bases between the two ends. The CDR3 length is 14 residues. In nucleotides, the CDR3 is TGTGCCAGCAGGACTCACTCAATCACAGATACGCAGTATTTT. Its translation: CASRTHSITDTQYF.

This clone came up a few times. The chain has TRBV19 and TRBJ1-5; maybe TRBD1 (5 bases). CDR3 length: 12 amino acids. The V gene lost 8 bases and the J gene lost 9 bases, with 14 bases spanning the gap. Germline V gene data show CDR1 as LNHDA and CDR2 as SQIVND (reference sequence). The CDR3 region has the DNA TGTGCCAGTGAGACAGACCGTAGGCCCCAGCATTTT. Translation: CASETDRRPQHF.

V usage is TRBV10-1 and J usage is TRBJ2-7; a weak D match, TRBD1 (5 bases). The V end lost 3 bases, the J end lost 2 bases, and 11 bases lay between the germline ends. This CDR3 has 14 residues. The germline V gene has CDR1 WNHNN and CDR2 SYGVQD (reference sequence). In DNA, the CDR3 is TGCGCCAGCAGTGAAGACAGTTTGCCCTACGAGCAGTACTTC. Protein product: CASSEDSLPYEQYF.

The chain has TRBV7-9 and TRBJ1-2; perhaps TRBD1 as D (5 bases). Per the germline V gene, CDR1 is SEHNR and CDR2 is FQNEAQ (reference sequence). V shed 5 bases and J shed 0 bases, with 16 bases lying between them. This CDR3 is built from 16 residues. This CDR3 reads CASSPAGTAPNYGYTF. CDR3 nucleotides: TGTGCCAGCAGCCCCGCCGGGACGGCCCCTAACTATGGCTACACCTTC.

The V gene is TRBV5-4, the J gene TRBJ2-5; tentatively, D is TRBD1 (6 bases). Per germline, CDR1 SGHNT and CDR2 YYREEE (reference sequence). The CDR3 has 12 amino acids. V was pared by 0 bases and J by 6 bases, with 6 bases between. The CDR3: CASSLGGQTQYF. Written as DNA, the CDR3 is TGTGCCAGCAGCTTGGGGGGGCAGACCCAGTACTTC.

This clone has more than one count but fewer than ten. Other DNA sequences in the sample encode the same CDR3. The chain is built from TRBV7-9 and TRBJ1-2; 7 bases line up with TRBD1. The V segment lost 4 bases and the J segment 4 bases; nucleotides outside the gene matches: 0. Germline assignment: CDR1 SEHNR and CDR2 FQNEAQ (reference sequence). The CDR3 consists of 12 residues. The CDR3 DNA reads TGTGCCAGCAGCTCAGGGGGCTATGGCTACACCTTC. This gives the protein CASSSGGYGYTF.

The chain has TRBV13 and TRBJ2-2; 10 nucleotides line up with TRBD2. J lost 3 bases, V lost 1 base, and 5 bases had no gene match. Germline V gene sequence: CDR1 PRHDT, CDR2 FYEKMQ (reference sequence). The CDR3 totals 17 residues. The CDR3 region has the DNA TGTGCCAGCAGCTTAGCCCGAGCGGGAGGGGACACCGGGGAGCTGTTTTTT. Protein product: CASSLARAGGDTGELFF.

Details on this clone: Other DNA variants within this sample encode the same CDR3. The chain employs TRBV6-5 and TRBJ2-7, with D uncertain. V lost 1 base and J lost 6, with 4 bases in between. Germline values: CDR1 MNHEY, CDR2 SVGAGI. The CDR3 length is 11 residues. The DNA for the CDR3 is TGTGCCAGCAGTTACTGGGGCGAGCAGTACTTC. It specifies CASSYWGEQYF.

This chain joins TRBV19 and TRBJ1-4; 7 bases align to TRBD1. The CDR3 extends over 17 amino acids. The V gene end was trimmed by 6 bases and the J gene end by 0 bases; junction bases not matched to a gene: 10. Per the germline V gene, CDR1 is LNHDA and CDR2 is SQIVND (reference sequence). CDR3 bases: TGTGCCAGTAGCCTAACAGGGGTAGGAGCAACTAATGAAAAACTGTTTTTT. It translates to CASSLTGVGATNEKLFF.

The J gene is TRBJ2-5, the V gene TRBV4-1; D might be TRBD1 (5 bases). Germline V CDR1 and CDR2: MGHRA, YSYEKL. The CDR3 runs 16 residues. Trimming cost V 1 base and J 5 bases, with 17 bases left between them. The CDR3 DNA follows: TGCGCCAGCAGCCAAGGGGGCTGGCTCGAAGGGGAGACCCAGTACTTC. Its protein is CASSQGGWLEGETQYF.

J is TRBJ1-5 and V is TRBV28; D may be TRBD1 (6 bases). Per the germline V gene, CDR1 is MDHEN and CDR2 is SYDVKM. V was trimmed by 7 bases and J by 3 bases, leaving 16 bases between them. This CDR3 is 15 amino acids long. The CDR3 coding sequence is TGTGCCAGCAACCCTGTAAGGGGGACCAATCAGCCCCAGCATTTT. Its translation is CASNPVRGTNQPQHF.

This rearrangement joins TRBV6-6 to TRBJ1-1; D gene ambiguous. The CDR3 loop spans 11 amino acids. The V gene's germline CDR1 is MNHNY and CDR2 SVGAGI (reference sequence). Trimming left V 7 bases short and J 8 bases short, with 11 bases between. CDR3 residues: CASTTPTEAFF. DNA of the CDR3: TGTGCCAGCACCACCCCCACGGAAGCTTTCTTT.

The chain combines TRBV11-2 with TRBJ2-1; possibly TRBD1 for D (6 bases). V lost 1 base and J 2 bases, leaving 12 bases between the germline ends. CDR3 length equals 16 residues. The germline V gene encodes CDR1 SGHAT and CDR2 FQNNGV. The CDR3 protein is CASSLGPGVAYNEQFF. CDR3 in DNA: TGTGCCAGCAGCTTAGGTCCAGGGGTCGCCTACAATGAGCAGTTCTTC.

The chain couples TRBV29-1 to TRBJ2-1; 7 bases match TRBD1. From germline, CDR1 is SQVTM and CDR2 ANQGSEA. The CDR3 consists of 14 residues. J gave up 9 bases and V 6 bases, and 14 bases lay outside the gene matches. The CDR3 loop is CSVTSQGMFGEQFF. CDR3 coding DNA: TGCAGCGTCACCTCACAGGGGATGTTCGGTGAGCAGTTCTTC.

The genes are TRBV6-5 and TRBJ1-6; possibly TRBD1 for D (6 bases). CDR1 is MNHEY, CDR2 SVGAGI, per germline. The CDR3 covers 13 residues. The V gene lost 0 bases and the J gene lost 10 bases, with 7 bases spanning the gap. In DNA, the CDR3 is TGTGCCAGCAGTTACTCTCAGGGGTCACCCCTCCACTTT. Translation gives CASSYSQGSPLHF.

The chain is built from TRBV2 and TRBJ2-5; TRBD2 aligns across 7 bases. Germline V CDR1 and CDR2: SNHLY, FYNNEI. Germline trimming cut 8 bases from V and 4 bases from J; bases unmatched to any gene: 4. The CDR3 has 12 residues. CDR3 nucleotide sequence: TGTGCCAGCTCCTGGGGGGGAGAGACCCAGTACTTC. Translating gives CASSWGGETQYF. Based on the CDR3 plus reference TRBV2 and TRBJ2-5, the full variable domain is EPEVTQTPSHQVTQMGQEVILRCVPISNHLYFYWYRQILGQKVEFLVSFYNNEISEKSEIFDDQFSVERPDGSNFTLKIRSTKLEDSAMYFCASSWGGETQYFGPGTRLLVL.

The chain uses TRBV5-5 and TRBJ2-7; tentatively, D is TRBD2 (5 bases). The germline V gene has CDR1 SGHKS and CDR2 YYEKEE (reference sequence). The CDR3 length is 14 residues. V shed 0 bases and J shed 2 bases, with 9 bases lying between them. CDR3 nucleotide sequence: TGTGCCAGCAGCTTGGTGGTGGGAGCCTACGAGCAGTACTTC. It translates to CASSLVVGAYEQYF.

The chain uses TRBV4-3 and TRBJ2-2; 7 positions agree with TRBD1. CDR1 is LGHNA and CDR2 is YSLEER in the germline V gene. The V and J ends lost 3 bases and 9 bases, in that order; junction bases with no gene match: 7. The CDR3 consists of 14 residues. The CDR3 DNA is TGCGCCAGCAGCCAGATTGACAGGGACAGGGAGCTGTTTTTT. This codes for CASSQIDRDRELFF.

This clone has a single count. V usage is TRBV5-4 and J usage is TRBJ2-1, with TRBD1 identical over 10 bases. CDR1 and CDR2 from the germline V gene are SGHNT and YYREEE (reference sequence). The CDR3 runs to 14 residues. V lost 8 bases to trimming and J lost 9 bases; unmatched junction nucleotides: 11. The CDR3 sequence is CASTWDRGRGEQFF. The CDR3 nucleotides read TGTGCCAGTACCTGGGACAGGGGTAGGGGTGAGCAGTTCTTC.

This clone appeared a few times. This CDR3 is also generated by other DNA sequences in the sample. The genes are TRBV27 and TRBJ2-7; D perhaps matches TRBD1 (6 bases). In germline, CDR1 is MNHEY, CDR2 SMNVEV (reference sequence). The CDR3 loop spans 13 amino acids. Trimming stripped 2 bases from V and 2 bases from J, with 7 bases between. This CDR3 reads CASSLGQTYEQYF. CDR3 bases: TGTGCCAGCAGTTTAGGACAGACCTACGAGCAGTACTTC.